Sequencing of this TCR beta chain was carried out in a study of blood T cell repertoires in COVID-19. Across the whole study: Spain, Italy and the United States supplied samples that represented acute and convalescent COVID-19. Sources were T cells, B-cell-depleted T cells, or PBMCs; the material itself was cDNA or gDNA.

Per germline, CDR1 SGHAT and CDR2 FQNNGV. The V and J ends lost 4 bases and 7 bases, in that order; junction bases with no gene match: 5. The CDR3 runs 15 residues. Original processing notes: Amplified reference gene primers provided the basis for estimating nucleated cell counts. Profiled with immunoSEQ multiplex PCR; TCRdb holds only in-frame clones, not every one. V and J calls and clone size are those listed in that table; D and trimming were worked out from the DNA. The table has 150,000 to 200,000 clones, approximately 82% seen once. The gene calls are TRBV11-2 and TRBJ2-7, with 15 bases identical to TRBD2. The origin of this receptor is a woman older than 75 with acute or convalescent COVID-19. Sequenced material: peripheral blood. The CDR3 DNA reads TGTGCCAGCAGCTCGGGACTAGCGGGAGGCAGGGAGCAGTACTTC. Protein product: CASSSGLAGGREQYF.